Listed below are T cell receptor beta chains from one sample, sequenced in a study of shared clonotypes between healthy human individuals. Profiling relied on immunoSEQ multiplex PCR, and the TCRdb table lists in-frame clones only, not all of them. The sample carries approximately 1.5 million clones, approximately 98% recorded once. The specimen sequenced was naive CD4+ T cells sorted from blood. The source is a man aged 30 to 45 in good health. Each CDR3 is given with its conserved first and last residue. A D gene is named only where the DNA matches it firmly.

TRBJ2-7,NA,12,TRBV18,TGTGCCAGCTCACCTTCATCCTACGAGCAGTACTTC,CASSPSSYEQYF
TRBJ2-1,NA,15,TRBV11-3,TGTGCCAGCAGTAGGTCTTTTCGAGTGGAGCATGAGCAGTTCTTC,CASSRSFRVEHEQFF
TRBJ1-2,TRBD1,16,TRBV28,TGTGCCAGCGGGGAGTTGACAGGGGCGCGAGTCTATGGCTACACCTTC,CASGELTGARVYGYTF
TRBJ2-7,TRBD2,14,TRBV7-6,TGTGCCAGCAGCCAAACTAGCGCCTTCTACGAGCAGTACTTC,CASSQTSAFYEQYF
TRBJ2-5,TRBD2,16,TRBV2,TGTGCCAGCAGTAGAGGGACTAGCGGCCCCGGGGAGACCCAGTACTTC,CASSRGTSGPGETQYF
TRBJ1-3,NA,15,TRBV18,TGTGCCAGCTCACCAAACCAGTCTTCTGGAAACACCATATATTTT,CASSPNQSSGNTIYF
TRBJ2-7,TRBD1,14,TRBV28,TGTGCCAGCAGTCCCCCCGGGACAGGGATTGTGCAGTACTTC,CASSPPGTGIVQYF
TRBJ2-5,NA,15,TRBV19,TGTGCCAGTACCATAACAGGCCATAATCCCGGGACCCAGTACTTC,CASTITGHNPGTQYF
TRBJ1-2,NA,14,TRBV28,TGTGCCAGCAGTCCGGGACCGACCAACTATGGCTACACCTTC,CASSPGPTNYGYTF
TRBJ1-2,NA,13,TRBV5-6,TGTGCCAGCAAATCTCGGGGGGCGAGTGGCTACACCTTC,CASKSRGASGYTF
TRBJ2-1,NA,13,TRBV9,TGTGCCAGCAGCGTAGCCGGGATCAATGAGCAGTTCTTC,CASSVAGINEQFF
TRBJ1-4,NA,15,TRBV27,TGTGCCAGCAGTTTTGCCCCGGCAACTAATGAAAAACTGTTTTTT,CASSFAPATNEKLFF
TRBJ2-6,NA,16,TRBV7-2,TGTGCCAGCAGCCCCTTCAAGGGGACTGGGGCCAACGTCCTGACTTTC,CASSPFKGTGANVLTF
TRBJ1-5,TRBD1,17,TRBV5-1,TGCGCCAGCAGTTATGGGACAGAAGATTATAGCAATCAGCCCCAGCATTTT,CASSYGTEDYSNQPQHF
TRBJ2-3,TRBD1,15,TRBV30,TGTGCCTGGAGCCGTGGGGACAGAAGCACAGATACGCAGTATTTT,CAWSRGDRSTDTQYF
TRBJ2-3,TRBD1,13,TRBV5-1,TGCGCCAGCAGCCTTGACAGGGTAGATACGCAGTATTTT,CASSLDRVDTQYF